A single sample is the source of the 24 T cell receptor beta chains below, sequenced in a study of early T cells in non-severe SARS-CoV-2 infection. TCRdb processed the 5' RACE reads anew with MiXCR; each CDR3 protein has one entry. The repertoire includes 90,000 to 120,000 distinct CDR3 sequences, 11% of them detected once, and about 8.1% sits in the top ten. Sequenced: whole blood. These TCRs come from an adult who was a healthcare worker with PCR-confirmed SARS-CoV-2 infection or an uninfected control (not recorded which).

This clonotype has a count of ten or more. The chain joins TRBV27 to TRBJ2-7; 11 bases fit TRBD2. CDR1 is MNHEY and CDR2 is SMNVEV in the germline V gene (reference sequence). V lost 6 bases and J lost 3; bases outside the gene matches: 7. There are 15 residues in the CDR3. CDR3 in DNA: TGTGCCAGCAGAGAGAGACTAGCGGGAAACTACGAGCAGTACTTC. This gives the protein CASRERLAGNYEQYF.

This clonotype was picked up a small number of times. The chain couples TRBV20-1 to TRBJ2-3; maybe TRBD1 (6 bases). V lost 1 base and J 5 bases, leaving 10 bases between the germline ends. This CDR3 comprises 13 residues. CDR1 is DFQATT, CDR2 SNEGSKA, per germline (reference sequence). The CDR3 DNA reads TGCAGTGCTAGAGTACAGGGACGAGATACGCAGTATTTT. Protein sequence: CSARVQGRDTQYF.

This clonotype was counted many times. In nucleotides, the CDR3 is TGTGCCTCTGGATCGCGGACCGGGGAGCTGTTTTTT. Its protein product is CASGSRTGELFF. This sequence joins TRBV19 and TRBJ2-2; D unresolved. Germline CDR1 and CDR2: LNHDA and SQIVND (reference sequence). The CDR3 spans 12 residues. The V end was cut by 11 bases, the J end by 5 bases, with 12 bases between.

This clonotype was counted a few times. This chain uses TRBV28 with TRBJ2-7; D may be TRBD1 (5 bases). Trimming pared 8 bases from V and 0 bases from J, leaving 8 bases between. CDR3 length equals 12 residues. CDR1 is MDHEN, CDR2 SYDVKM, per germline. CDR3 sequence reads: CASRQSSYEQYF. As DNA, the CDR3 is TGTGCCAGCCGACAGAGCTCCTACGAGCAGTACTTC.

This clonotype was seen ten or more times. The rearrangement uses TRBV6-6 and TRBJ2-1, with D perhaps matching TRBD1 (5 bases). The V and J ends lost 5 bases and 5 bases respectively, with 13 bases between them. Germline V lookup: CDR1 MNHNY, CDR2 SVGAGI (reference sequence). The CDR3 totals 14 residues. For the CDR3, the DNA is TGTGCCAGCAGTCGCCAGGGCCTAAACAATGAGCAGTTCTTC. It yields the protein CASSRQGLNNEQFF.

The chain couples TRBV6-2 or TRBV6-3 to TRBJ2-4; 7 nucleotides agree with TRBD2. The CDR3 runs 18 residues. After removal of 1 base from V and 1 base from J, the junction contained 10 bases not matched to a gene. CDR1 and CDR2 from the germline V gene are MNHEY and SVGEGT. DNA of the CDR3: TGTGCCAGCAGTTACTTGGGAATAGCGGGCCCGGCCAAAAACATTCAGTACTTC. Translating gives CASSYLGIAGPAKNIQYF.

This clonotype was found many times. The chain has TRBV21-1 and TRBJ2-7; no check of the table's D call, TRBD1, against the DNA was made. TRBV21-1 is given as a pseudogene. The CDR3 sequence is 15 residues long. The CDR3 is CASSTRTGALNEQYF. CDR3 coding DNA: TGTGCCAGCAGCACACGGACAGGAGCCCTAAACGAGCAGTACTTC.

In the case of this clonotype: This could be a read error, since a much larger clone is one nucleotide away. The chain is built from TRBV12-3 or TRBV12-4 and TRBJ2-2, with 7 bases aligning to TRBD2. V was clipped by 5 bases and J by 5 bases; unmatched bases: 8. This CDR3 is 15 amino acids long. The CDR3 region is CASSPGLVGTGELFF. The CDR3 DNA reads TGTGCCAGCAGTCCCGGACTAGTGGGGACCGGGGAGCTGTTTTTT.

This chain joins TRBV5-5 and TRBJ2-1, with 8 bases that match TRBD2. This CDR3 comprises 16 residues. Germline values: CDR1 SGHKS, CDR2 YYEKEE (reference sequence). The junction had 15 bases not matched to a gene; V was cut back by 4 bases and J by 9 bases. This CDR3 reads CASSPRPGLGWGEQFF. In DNA form, the CDR3 reads TGTGCCAGCAGCCCAAGGCCGGGACTAGGATGGGGTGAGCAGTTCTTC.

This clonotype was counted ten times or more. The J gene is TRBJ2-3, the V gene TRBV27; 8 bases agree with TRBD2. CDR3 length: 15 residues. Germline lookup yields CDR1 MNHEY and CDR2 SMNVEV (reference sequence). With V trimmed by 3 bases and J by 3 bases, 5 bases remained unmatched. The CDR3 DNA reads TGTGCCAGCAGTTTCAGCGGGAGCAATACAGATACGCAGTATTTT. The encoded protein is CASSFSGSNTDTQYF.

The rearrangement uses TRBV5-4 and TRBJ1-2, with 10 bases that match TRBD1. Losses at the gene ends were 4 bases for V and 6 bases for J; bases not matched to a gene: 3. Looked up from germline, CDR1 is SGHNT and CDR2 is YYREEE (reference sequence). The CDR3 length is 13 residues. The CDR3 loop reads CASSADRGNGYTF. For the CDR3, the DNA is TGTGCCAGCAGCGCGGACAGGGGGAATGGCTACACCTTC.

This clonotype was found many times. The CDR3 loop is CSARRRERTYEQYF. DNA for the CDR3: TGCAGTGCTAGACGGCGGGAGAGAACCTACGAGCAGTACTTC. V usage is TRBV20-1 and J usage is TRBJ2-7, with 7 bases lining up with TRBD2. Germline V gene sequence: CDR1 DFQATT, CDR2 SNEGSKA (reference sequence). The CDR3 consists of 14 residues. Germline trimming cut 2 bases from V and 2 bases from J; bases unmatched to any gene: 6.

At least ten counts were recorded for this clonotype. The chain recombines TRBV10-3 with TRBJ2-7, with D perhaps TRBD1 (6 bases). The CDR3 loop spans 14 amino acids. Germline V gene data show CDR1 as ENHRY and CDR2 as SYGVKD. Deletions cut 4 bases from V and 6 bases from J, with 16 bases between. In DNA, the CDR3 is TGTGCCATCAGTGTCTCGGCAGGGGATGGCGAGCAGTACTTC. It encodes CAISVSAGDGEQYF.

This chain joins TRBV4-1 and TRBJ2-5; 11 bases map to TRBD2. CDR3 length equals 18 residues. Looked up from germline, CDR1 is MGHRA and CDR2 is YSYEKL. Unmatched junction bases numbered 11, after V lost 4 bases and J lost 1 base. In nucleotides, the CDR3 is TGCGCCAGCAGCCCCCTCGAGGGACTAGCGGAGGCCCAAGAGACCCAGTACTTC. Residues: CASSPLEGLAEAQETQYF.

The table lists this clonotype with a few counts. This chain connects TRBV12-3 or TRBV12-4 to TRBJ2-1; the match to TRBD2 covers 7 bases. The CDR3 runs 14 residues. The trim removed 5 bases at V and 5 bases at J, leaving 6 bases unmatched. The CDR3 nucleotides read TGTGCCAGCAGTCCGGGAGGATCGAACAATGAGCAGTTCTTC. Amino acid sequence: CASSPGGSNNEQFF.

This clonotype was observed a handful of times. V and J are TRBV13 and TRBJ2-7; 8 nucleotides match TRBD2. The CDR3 is made up of 14 amino acids. V dropped 4 bases and J dropped 2; count of bases not matched to a gene: 4. Germline CDR1 reads PRHDT; CDR2 reads FYEKMQ (reference sequence). The CDR3 here is CASSSAGVTYEQYF. In DNA form, the CDR3 reads TGTGCCAGCAGCTCAGCGGGAGTTACCTACGAGCAGTACTTC.

This sequence joins TRBV20-1 and TRBJ2-1; 8 bases line up with TRBD2. Per the germline V gene, CDR1 is DFQATT and CDR2 is SNEGSKA (reference sequence). The CDR3 consists of 15 residues. The V segment lost 0 bases and the J segment 5 bases; nucleotides outside the gene matches: 6. The CDR3 is CSARDIQRENNEQFF. CDR3 coding DNA: TGCAGTGCTAGAGATATCCAGCGGGAGAACAATGAGCAGTTCTTC.

This clonotype was picked up a small number of times. V is TRBV6-5 and J is TRBJ2-2; no reliable D call. Trimming removed 1 base at V and 3 bases at J, with 6 bases between. Germline lookup yields CDR1 MNHEY and CDR2 SVGAGI. CDR3 size: 14 residues. The CDR3 is CASSYLAHTGELFF. The CDR3 DNA reads as TGTGCCAGCAGTTACTTAGCACACACCGGGGAGCTGTTTTTT.

The chain carries TRBV7-9 and TRBJ1-5; no clear D. V lost 1 base, J lost 3 bases, and 10 bases lay in between. This CDR3 spans 15 amino acids. Germline V lookup: CDR1 SEHNR, CDR2 FQNEAQ (reference sequence). Here the CDR3 reads CASSLGNGDNQPQHF. CDR3 nucleotide sequence: TGTGCCAGCAGCTTAGGGAATGGGGACAATCAGCCCCAGCATTTT.

The genes are TRBV7-2 and TRBJ1-1; perhaps TRBD1 as D (5 bases). Germline CDR1 SGHTA, CDR2 FQGNSA. Trimming removed 5 bases from V and 8 bases from J, with 15 bases in between. This CDR3 contains 13 residues. The CDR3 DNA reads as TGTGCCAGCAGCCCCATTAGGGACGGCGAAGCTTTCTTT. It is translated as CASSPIRDGEAFF.

This clonotype was detected many times. The rearrangement links TRBV5-1 to TRBJ2-1; D possibly uses TRBD1 or TRBD2 (7 bases each). The germline CDR1 and CDR2 sequences are SGHRS and YFSETQ. The CDR3 is 15 amino acids. V was pared by 4 bases and J by 7 bases, with 18 bases between. For the CDR3, the DNA is TGCGCCAGCAGCCAGGGGGGACTAACCGGTAATGAGCAGTTCTTC. This gives the protein CASSQGGLTGNEQFF.

The chain is built from TRBV27 and TRBJ2-2, with unresolved D. Germline values: CDR1 MNHEY, CDR2 SMNVEV (reference sequence). The germline V and J ends were trimmed by 8 bases and 0 bases, with 10 bases remaining between them. The CDR3 is 14 residues long. This CDR3 reads CASEEFANTGELFF. CDR3 coding DNA: TGTGCCAGCGAGGAGTTCGCGAACACCGGGGAGCTGTTTTTT.

Comment on this clonotype: This clone may be a read error of a much larger clone one base away. This chain connects TRBV4-2 to TRBJ1-2; D is unclear. The CDR3 runs to 16 residues. Germline assignment: CDR1 LGHNA and CDR2 YNFKEQ. The CDR3 region has the DNA TGTGCCAGCAACCAAGAGTCAACGGCAGCCTTATATGGCTACACCTTC. Protein: CASNQESTAALYGYTF.

This clonotype was seen many times. This sequence joins TRBV7-6 and TRBJ1-6; no definite D call. In germline, CDR1 is SGHVS, CDR2 FNYEAQ. The CDR3 has 12 residues. Deletions cut 6 bases from V and 7 bases from J, with 7 bases between. The CDR3 DNA reads as TGTGCCAGCAGAGCGGTGAATTCACCCCTCCACTTT. This translates into CASRAVNSPLHF.